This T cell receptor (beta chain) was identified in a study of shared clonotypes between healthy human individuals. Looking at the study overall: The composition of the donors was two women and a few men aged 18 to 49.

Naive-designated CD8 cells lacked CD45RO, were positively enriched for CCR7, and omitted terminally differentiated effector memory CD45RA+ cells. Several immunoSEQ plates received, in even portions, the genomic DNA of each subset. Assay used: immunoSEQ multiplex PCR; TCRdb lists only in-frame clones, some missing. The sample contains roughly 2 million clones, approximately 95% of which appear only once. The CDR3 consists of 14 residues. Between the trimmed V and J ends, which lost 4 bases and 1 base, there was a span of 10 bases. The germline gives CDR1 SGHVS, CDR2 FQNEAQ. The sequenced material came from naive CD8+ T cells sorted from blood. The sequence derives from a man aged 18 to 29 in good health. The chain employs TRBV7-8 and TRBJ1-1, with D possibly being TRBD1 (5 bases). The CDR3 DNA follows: TGTGCCAGCAGCTGGGAAACAGGGAACACTGAAGCTTTCTTT. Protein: CASSWETGNTEAFF.